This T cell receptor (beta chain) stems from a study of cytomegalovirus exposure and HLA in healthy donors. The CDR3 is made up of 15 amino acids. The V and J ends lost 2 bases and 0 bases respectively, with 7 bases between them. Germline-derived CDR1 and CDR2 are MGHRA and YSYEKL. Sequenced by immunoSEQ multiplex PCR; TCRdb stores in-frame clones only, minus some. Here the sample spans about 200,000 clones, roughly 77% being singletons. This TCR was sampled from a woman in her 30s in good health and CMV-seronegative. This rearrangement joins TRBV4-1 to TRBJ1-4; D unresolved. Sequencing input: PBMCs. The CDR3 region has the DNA TGCGCCAGCAGCCAATTCCCAGCAACTAATGAAAAACTGTTTTTT. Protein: CASSQFPATNEKLFF.